Each of the 11 T cell receptor beta chains below was sequenced from the same sample in a study of blood T cell repertoires in COVID-19. Here immunoSEQ multiplex PCR was the method, and the copy in TCRdb shows in-frame clones only, minus some. The table has a few hundred thousand clones, around 80% seen once. Specimen: PBMCs or T cells enriched from blood (not recorded which). The receptor source for this set is a man aged 35-49 years who had recovered from COVID-19.

This sequence joins TRBV2 and TRBJ1-2; no clear D. The CDR3 covers 13 residues. Trimming cost V 6 bases and J 8 bases, with 16 bases left between them. Germline V lookup: CDR1 SNHLY, CDR2 FYNNEI. CDR3 sequence (DNA): TGTGCCAGCAGGGACGAGGGCGCTGGGGGCTACACCTTC. Encoded protein: CASRDEGAGGYTF.

Worth noting for this clone: Its ends do not fully match the called genes, so a read error is possible. The chain recombines TRBV28 with TRBJ1-1; D unclear. The CDR3 is 11 residues long. Germline lookup yields CDR1 MDHEN and CDR2 SYDVKM. Written as DNA, the CDR3 is TGTGCCAGCAGTCTCAGATTTGAAGTTTTCTTT. Its protein is CASSLRFEVFF. Together with reference TRBV28 and TRBJ1-1, the CDR3 gives the full variable domain: DVKVTQSSRYLVKRTGEKVFLECVQDMDHENMFWYRQDPGLGLRLIYFSYDVKMKEKGDIPEGYSVSREKKERFSLILESASTNQTSMYLCASSLRFEVFFGQGTRLTVV.

This chain connects TRBV27 to TRBJ1-4; TRBD1 agrees at 8 bases. V lost 5 bases, J lost 5 bases, and 7 bases stayed unmatched. Per the germline V gene, CDR1 is MNHEY and CDR2 is SMNVEV (reference sequence). The CDR3 runs 15 residues. The CDR3 sequence is CASSPRSGGNEKLFF. The CDR3 DNA is TGTGCCAGCAGTCCCCGATCAGGGGGCAATGAAAAACTGTTTTTT.

The chain recombines TRBV5-1 with TRBJ2-6; 7 positions agree with TRBD1. V trimming: 4 bases; J trimming: 4 bases; junction bases outside the gene matches: 5. CDR3 length equals 15 residues. Germline-derived CDR1 and CDR2 are SGHRS and YFSETQ. CDR3 DNA: TGCGCCAGCAGCCCGACAGGGTCCGGGGCCAACGTCCTGACTTTC. Translation: CASSPTGSGANVLTF. The variable domain in full, with the rest retrieved from reference TRBV5-1 and TRBJ2-6, is KAGVTQTPRYLIKTRGQQVTLSCSPISGHRSVSWYQQTPGQGLQFLFEYFSETQRNKGNFPGRFSGRQFSNSRSEMNVSTLELGDSALYLCASSPTGSGANVLTFGAGSRLTVL.

This chain connects TRBV6-5 to TRBJ2-5, with D uncertain. The CDR3 length is 13 residues. CDR1 is MNHEY and CDR2 is SVGAGI in the germline V gene. V gave up 4 bases and J gave up 2 bases, with 8 bases separating them. In DNA form, the CDR3 reads TGTGCCAGCAGTTCCGTTATTCAAGAGACCCAGTACTTC. Amino acids: CASSSVIQETQYF.

The chain links TRBV11-2 to TRBJ2-7; maybe TRBD2 (5 bases). Trimming pared 1 base from V and 3 bases from J, leaving 13 bases between. This CDR3 region has 15 residues. From germline, CDR1 is SGHAT and CDR2 FQNNGV. In DNA form, the CDR3 reads TGTGCCAGCAGCTTAGTGGGTAGCGCCTACTACGAGCAGTACTTC. As protein: CASSLVGSAYYEQYF.

This clone appeared a single time. The same CDR3 is also encoded by other DNA sequences in this sample. The chain couples TRBV27 to TRBJ1-2; D might be TRBD1 (5 bases). The CDR3 covers 13 residues. Germline V gives CDR1 MNHEY, CDR2 SMNVEV (reference sequence). V shed 3 bases and J shed 2 bases, with 7 bases lying between them. CDR3 DNA sequence: TGTGCCAGCAGTTTTCGGGGGAACTATGGCTACACCTTC. It specifies CASSFRGNYGYTF.

The V and J genes are TRBV2 and TRBJ2-3; TRBD2 aligns across 11 bases. Trimming cost V 7 bases and J 4 bases; bases outside gene matches: 4. Germline CDR1 and CDR2: SNHLY and FYNNEI. This CDR3 region has 14 residues. As DNA, the CDR3 is TGTGCCAGCAAAGGGACTAGCGGAGCAGATACGCAGTATTTT. This sequence encodes CASKGTSGADTQYF.

The chain is built from TRBV2 and TRBJ1-2, with 7 nucleotides matching TRBD1. Trimming took 8 bases from V and 0 from J; bases not matched to a gene: 9. The germline CDR1 and CDR2 sequences are SNHLY and FYNNEI. The CDR3 extends over 15 amino acids. CDR3 DNA sequence: TGTGCCAGCCTCCCCGGGGACAGAGCTAACTATGGCTACACCTTC. It translates to CASLPGDRANYGYTF.

The chain recombines TRBV6-2 or TRBV6-3 with TRBJ1-5; maybe TRBD1 (6 bases). The length of the CDR3 is 15 residues. V dropped 1 base and J dropped 7 bases, with 14 bases sitting between them. Looked up from germline, CDR1 is MNHEY and CDR2 is SVGEGT. CDR3 sequence: CASSYWQGTRQPQHF. The CDR3 nucleotides are TGTGCCAGCAGTTACTGGCAGGGGACGAGACAGCCCCAGCATTTT.

This sequence joins TRBV28 and TRBJ2-5; D is undetermined. CDR3 length equals 11 residues. CDR1 is MDHEN, CDR2 SYDVKM, per germline. Deletions cut 3 bases from V and 5 bases from J, with 4 bases between. CDR3 residues: CASSFQETQYF. Written as DNA, the CDR3 is TGTGCCAGCAGTTTTCAGGAGACCCAGTACTTC. Looking up the rest from reference TRBV28 and TRBJ2-5 gives the full variable domain: DVKVTQSSRYLVKRTGEKVFLECVQDMDHENMFWYRQDPGLGLRLIYFSYDVKMKEKGDIPEGYSVSREKKERFSLILESASTNQTSMYLCASSFQETQYFGPGTRLLVL.